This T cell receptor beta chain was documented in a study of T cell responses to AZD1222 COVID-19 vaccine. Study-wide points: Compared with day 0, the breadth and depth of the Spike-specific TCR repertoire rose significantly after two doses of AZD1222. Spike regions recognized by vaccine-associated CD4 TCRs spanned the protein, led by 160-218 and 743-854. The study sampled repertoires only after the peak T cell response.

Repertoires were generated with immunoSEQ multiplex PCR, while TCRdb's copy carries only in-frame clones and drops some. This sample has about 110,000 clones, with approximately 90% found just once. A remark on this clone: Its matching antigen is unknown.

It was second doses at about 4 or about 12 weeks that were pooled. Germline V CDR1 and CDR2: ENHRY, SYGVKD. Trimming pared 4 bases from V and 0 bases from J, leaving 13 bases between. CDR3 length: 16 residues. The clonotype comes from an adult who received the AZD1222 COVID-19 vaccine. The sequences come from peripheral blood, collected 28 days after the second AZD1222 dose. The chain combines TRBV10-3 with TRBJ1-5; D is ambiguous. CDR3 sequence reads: CAISVGGSYSNQPQHF. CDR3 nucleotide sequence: TGTGCCATCAGTGTGGGCGGATCTTATAGCAATCAGCCCCAGCATTTT.